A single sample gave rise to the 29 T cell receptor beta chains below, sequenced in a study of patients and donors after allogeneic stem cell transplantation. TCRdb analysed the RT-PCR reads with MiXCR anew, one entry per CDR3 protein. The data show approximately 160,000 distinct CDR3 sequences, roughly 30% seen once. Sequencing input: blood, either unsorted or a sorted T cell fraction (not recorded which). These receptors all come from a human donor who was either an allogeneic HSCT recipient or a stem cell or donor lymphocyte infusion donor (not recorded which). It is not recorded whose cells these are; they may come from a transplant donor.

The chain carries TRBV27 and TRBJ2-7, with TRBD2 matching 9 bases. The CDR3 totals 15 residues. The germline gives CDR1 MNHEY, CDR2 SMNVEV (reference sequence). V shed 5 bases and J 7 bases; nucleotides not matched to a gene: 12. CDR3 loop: CASSLMLAGIGEQYF. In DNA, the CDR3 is TGTGCCAGCAGTCTTATGCTAGCGGGGATAGGTGAGCAGTACTTC.

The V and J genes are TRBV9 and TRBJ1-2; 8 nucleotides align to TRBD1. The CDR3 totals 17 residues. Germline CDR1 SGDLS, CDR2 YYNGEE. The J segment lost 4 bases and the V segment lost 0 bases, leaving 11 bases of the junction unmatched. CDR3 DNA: TGTGCCAGCAGCGTAGTCGGGATTGGACAGGGAGGCTATGGCTACACCTTC. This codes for CASSVVGIGQGGYGYTF.

CDR3 sequence: CASSLGWAPNQPQHF. For the CDR3, the DNA is TGTGCCAGCAGTTTGGGGTGGGCCCCAAATCAGCCCCAGCATTTT. The chain carries TRBV12-3 or TRBV12-4 and TRBJ1-5; D remains ambiguous. The ends were cut back, 3 bases at V and 4 bases at J, with 13 bases in the middle. The CDR3 has 15 amino acids.

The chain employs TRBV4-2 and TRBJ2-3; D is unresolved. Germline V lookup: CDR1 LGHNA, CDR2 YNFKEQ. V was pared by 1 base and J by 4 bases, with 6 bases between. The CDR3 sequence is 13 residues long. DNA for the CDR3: TGTGCCAGCAGCCAAGTGAGTGCAGATACGCAGTATTTT. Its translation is CASSQVSADTQYF.

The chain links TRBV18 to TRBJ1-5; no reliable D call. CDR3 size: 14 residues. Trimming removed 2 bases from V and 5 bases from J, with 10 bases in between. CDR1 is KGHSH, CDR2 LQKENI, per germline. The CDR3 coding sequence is TGTGCCAGCTCACCATCGGGTGTGGATCAGCCCCAGCATTTT. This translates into CASSPSGVDQPQHF.

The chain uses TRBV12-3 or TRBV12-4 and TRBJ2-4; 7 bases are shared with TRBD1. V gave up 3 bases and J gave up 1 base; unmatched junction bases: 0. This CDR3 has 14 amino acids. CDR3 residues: CASSLTGAKNIQYF. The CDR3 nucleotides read TGTGCCAGCAGTTTGACAGGGGCCAAAAACATTCAGTACTTC.

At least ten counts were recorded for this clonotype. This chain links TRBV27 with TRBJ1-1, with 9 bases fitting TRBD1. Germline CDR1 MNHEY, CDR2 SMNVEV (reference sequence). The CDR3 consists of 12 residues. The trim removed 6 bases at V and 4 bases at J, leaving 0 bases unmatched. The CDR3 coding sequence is TGTGCCAGCAGGACAGGGGGCACTGAAGCTTTCTTT. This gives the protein CASRTGGTEAFF.

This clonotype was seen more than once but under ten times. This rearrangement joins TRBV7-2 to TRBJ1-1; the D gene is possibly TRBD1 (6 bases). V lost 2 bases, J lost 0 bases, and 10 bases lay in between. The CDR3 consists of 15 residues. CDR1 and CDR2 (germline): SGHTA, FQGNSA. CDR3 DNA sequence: TGTGCCAGCAGCTTATACGGGACAATGAACACTGAAGCTTTCTTT. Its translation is CASSLYGTMNTEAFF.

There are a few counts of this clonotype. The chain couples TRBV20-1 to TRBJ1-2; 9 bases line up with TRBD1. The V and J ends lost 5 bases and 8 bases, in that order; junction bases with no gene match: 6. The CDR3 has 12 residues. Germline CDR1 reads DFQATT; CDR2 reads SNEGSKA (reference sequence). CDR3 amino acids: CSAPGQGGGYTF. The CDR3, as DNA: TGCAGTGCTCCGGGACAGGGAGGCGGCTACACCTTC.

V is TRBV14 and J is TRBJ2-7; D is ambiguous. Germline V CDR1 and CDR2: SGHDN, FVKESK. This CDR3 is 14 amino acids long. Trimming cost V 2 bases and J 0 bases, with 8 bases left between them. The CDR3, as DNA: TGTGCCAGCAGCCAACGAGCCAGCTCCTACGAGCAGTACTTC. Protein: CASSQRASSYEQYF.

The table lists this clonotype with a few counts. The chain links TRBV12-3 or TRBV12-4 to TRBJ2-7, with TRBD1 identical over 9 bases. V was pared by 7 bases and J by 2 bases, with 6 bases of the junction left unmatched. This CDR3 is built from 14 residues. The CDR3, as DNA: TGTGCCAGCACCCCCCGGACAGGGGCCTACGAGCAGTACTTC. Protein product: CASTPRTGAYEQYF.

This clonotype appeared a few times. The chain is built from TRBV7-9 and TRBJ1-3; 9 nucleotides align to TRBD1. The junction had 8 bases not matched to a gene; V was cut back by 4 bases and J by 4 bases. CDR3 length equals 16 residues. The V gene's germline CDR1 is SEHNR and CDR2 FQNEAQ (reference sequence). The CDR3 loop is CASSSRTGDPGNTIYF. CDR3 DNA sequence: TGTGCCAGCAGCTCCCGGACAGGGGACCCCGGAAACACCATATATTTT.

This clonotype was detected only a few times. This CDR3 is CASKEGEQFF. CDR3 nucleotide sequence: TGTGCCAGCAAGGAGGGTGAGCAGTTCTTC. The V gene is TRBV6-2 or TRBV6-3, the J gene TRBJ2-1; possibly TRBD2 for D (6 bases). CDR1 and CDR2 (germline): MNHEY, SVGEGT. The CDR3 totals 10 residues. V dropped 7 bases and J dropped 9 bases, with 7 bases sitting between them.

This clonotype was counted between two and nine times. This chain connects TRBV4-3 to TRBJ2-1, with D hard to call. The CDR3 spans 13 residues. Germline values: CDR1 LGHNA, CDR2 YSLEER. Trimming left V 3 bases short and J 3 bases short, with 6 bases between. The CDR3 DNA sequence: TGCGCCAGCAGCCAGCGACTCTACAATGAGCAGTTCTTC. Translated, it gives CASSQRLYNEQFF.

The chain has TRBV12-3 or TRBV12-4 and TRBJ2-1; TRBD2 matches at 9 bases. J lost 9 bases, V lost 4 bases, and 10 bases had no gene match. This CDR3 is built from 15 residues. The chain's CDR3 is CASSSVAGGWGEQFF. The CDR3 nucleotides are TGTGCCAGCAGTTCAGTCGCGGGAGGGTGGGGTGAGCAGTTCTTC.

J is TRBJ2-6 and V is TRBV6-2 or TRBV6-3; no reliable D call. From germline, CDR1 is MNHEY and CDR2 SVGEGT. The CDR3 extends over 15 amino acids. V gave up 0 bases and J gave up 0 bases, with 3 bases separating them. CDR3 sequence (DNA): TGTGCCAGCAGTTACTCCCTCTCTGGGGCCAACGTCCTGACTTTC. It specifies CASSYSLSGANVLTF.

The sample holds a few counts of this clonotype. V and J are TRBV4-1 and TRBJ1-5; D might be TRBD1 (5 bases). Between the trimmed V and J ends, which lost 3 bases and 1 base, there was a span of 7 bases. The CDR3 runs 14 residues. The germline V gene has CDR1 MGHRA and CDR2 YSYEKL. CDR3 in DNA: TGCGCCAGCAGCCACGGGGCAAGCAATCAGCCCCAGCATTTT. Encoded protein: CASSHGASNQPQHF.

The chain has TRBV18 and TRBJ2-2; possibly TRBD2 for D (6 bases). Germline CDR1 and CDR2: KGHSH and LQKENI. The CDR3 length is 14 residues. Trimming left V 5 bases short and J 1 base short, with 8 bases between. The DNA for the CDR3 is TGTGCCAGCTCATTGCGGGAGAACACCGGGGAGCTGTTTTTT. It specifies CASSLRENTGELFF.

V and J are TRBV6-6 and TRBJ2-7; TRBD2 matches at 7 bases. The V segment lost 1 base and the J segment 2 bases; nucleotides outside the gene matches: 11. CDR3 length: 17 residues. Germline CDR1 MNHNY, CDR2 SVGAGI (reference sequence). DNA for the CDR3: TGTGCCAGCAGTTACTTGGTTGGGACTAACCTCCCCTACGAGCAGTACTTC. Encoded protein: CASSYLVGTNLPYEQYF.

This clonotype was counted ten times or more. CDR3 nucleotides: TGTGCCAGCAGGCGGGACAGGGCTGGAAACACCATATATTTT. As protein: CASRRDRAGNTIYF. The chain uses TRBV7-8 and TRBJ1-3, with TRBD1 matching 9 bases. This CDR3 is 14 amino acids long. CDR1 and CDR2 (germline): SGHVS, FQNEAQ. The V and J ends lost 6 bases and 2 bases, in that order; junction bases with no gene match: 2.

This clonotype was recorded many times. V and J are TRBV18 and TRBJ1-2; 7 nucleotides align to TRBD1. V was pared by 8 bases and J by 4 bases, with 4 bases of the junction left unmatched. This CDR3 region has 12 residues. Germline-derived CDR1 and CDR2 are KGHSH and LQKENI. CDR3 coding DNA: TGTGCCAGCGAGGGACAGTTCTATGGCTACACCTTC. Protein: CASEGQFYGYTF.

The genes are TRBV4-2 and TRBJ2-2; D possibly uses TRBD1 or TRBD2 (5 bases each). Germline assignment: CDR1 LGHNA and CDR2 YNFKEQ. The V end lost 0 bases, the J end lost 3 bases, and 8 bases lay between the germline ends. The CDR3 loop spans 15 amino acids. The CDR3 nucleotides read TGTGCCAGCAGCCAAGACAGGGACGACACCGGGGAGCTGTTTTTT. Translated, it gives CASSQDRDDTGELFF.

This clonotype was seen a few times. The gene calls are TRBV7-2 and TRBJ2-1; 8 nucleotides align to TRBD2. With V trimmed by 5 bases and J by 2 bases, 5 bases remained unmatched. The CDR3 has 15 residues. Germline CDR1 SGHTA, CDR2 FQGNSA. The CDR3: CASSGYSGTYNEQFF. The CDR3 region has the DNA TGTGCCAGCAGCGGGTATAGCGGGACCTACAATGAGCAGTTCTTC.

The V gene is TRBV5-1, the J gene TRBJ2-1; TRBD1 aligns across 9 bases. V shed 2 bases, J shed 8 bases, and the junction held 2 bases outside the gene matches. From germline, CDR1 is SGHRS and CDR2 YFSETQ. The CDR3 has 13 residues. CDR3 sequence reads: CASSLQGAYEQFF. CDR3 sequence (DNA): TGCGCCAGCAGCTTACAGGGGGCGTATGAGCAGTTCTTC.

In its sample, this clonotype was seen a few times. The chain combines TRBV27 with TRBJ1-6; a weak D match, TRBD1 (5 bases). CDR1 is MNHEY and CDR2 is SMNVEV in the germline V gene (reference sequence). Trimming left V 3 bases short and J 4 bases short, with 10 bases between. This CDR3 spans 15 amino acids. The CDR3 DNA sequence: TGTGCCAGCAGTTTCGAGGGGAGGTATAATTCACCCCTCCACTTT. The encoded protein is CASSFEGRYNSPLHF.

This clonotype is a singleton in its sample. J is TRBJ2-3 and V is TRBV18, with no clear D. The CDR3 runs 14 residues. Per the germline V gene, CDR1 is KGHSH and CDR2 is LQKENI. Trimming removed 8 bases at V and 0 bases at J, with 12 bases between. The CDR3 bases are TGTGCCAGCCTCAGGATTTCCAGCACAGATACGCAGTATTTT. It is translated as CASLRISSTDTQYF.

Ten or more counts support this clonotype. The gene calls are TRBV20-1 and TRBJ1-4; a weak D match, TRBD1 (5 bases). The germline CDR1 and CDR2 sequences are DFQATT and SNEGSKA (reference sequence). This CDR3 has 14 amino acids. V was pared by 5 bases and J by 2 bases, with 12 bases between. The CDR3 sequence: CSAPSGVTNEKLFF. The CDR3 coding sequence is TGCAGTGCTCCGTCGGGGGTCACTAATGAAAAACTGTTTTTT.

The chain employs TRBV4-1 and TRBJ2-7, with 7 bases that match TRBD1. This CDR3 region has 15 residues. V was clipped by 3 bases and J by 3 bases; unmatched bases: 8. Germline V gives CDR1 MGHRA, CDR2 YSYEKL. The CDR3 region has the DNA TGCGCCAGCAGCCAGTTCGGACAGGCGGACTACGAGCAGTACTTC. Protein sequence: CASSQFGQADYEQYF.

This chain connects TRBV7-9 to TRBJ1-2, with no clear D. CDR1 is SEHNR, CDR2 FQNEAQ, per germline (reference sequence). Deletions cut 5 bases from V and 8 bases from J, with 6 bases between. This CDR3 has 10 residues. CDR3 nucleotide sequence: TGTGCCAGCAGCGGGGTAGGCTACACCTTC. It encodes CASSGVGYTF.